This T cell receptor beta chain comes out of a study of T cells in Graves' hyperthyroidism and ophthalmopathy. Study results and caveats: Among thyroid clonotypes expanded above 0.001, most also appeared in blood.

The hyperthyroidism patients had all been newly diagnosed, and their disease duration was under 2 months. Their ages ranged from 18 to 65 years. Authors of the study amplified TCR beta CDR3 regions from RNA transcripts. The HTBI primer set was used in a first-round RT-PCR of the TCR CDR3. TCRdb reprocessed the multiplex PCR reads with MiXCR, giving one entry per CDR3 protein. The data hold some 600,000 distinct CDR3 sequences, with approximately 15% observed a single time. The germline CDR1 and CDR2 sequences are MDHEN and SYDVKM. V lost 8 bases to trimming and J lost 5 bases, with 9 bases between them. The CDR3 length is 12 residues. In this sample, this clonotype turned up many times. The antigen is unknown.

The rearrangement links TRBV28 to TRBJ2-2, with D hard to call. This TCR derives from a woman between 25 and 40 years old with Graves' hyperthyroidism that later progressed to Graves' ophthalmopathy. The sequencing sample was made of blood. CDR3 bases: TGTGCCAGCTGGACGTCAACCGGGGAGCTGTTTTTT. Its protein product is CASWTSTGELFF.